Below, 8 T cell receptor beta chains from the same sample are listed, as sequenced in a study of CD8 T cells in ankylosing spondylitis. TCRdb passed the 5' RACE reads through MiXCR, listing each CDR3 protein once. The table shows a few hundred thousand distinct CDR3 sequences, with under 14% occurring only once. Material for sequencing was blood, either unsorted or a sorted T cell fraction (not recorded which). The receptors stem from a female donor with ankylosing spondylitis or in good health (not recorded which).

The V gene is TRBV3-1, the J gene TRBJ1-6; D remains ambiguous. Germline loops: CDR1 LGHDT, CDR2 YNNKEL (reference sequence). V lost 2 bases, J lost 7 bases, and 6 bases lay in between. There are 13 residues in the CDR3. In DNA form, the CDR3 reads TGTGCCAGCAGCCAAAGAGAAAATTCACCCCTCCACTTT. It translates to CASSQRENSPLHF. The full variable domain, its missing parts supplied by reference TRBV3-1 and TRBJ1-6, is DTAVSQTPKYLVTQMGNDKSIKCEQNLGHDTMYWYKQDSKKFLKIMFSYNNKELIINETVPNRFSPKSPDKAHLNLHINSLELGDSAVYFCASSQRENSPLHFGNGTRLTVT.

The chain has TRBV15 and TRBJ2-3; D not certain. Germline loops: CDR1 LNHNV, CDR2 YYDKDF (reference sequence). This CDR3 spans 15 amino acids. Trimming took 5 bases from V and 2 from J, leaving 14 bases between them. DNA for the CDR3: TGTGCCACCAGCCCTGGCGCCGCCCTCACAGATACGCAGTATTTT. This codes for CATSPGAALTDTQYF.

For this clonotype: A much bigger clone sits one base away, suggesting this may be a read error. This rearrangement joins TRBV20-1 to TRBJ2-7, with 9 bases aligning to TRBD2. This CDR3 has 15 amino acids. Germline CDR1 reads DFQATT; CDR2 reads SNEGSKA (reference sequence). The CDR3 nucleotides read TGCAGTGCCCCGAGACTAGCGGAAAGCTCCTACGAGCAGCACTTC. Protein product: CSAPRLAESSYEQHF.

This clonotype was seen a handful of times. Just one base apart from a much larger clone, this may be a read error. V is TRBV20-1 and J is TRBJ1-2; D is undetermined. CDR3 length: 16 residues. CDR1 and CDR2 from the germline V gene are DFQATT and SNEGSKA (reference sequence). The CDR3 DNA follows: TGCTGTGCTAGACCCCCAAGGACGGAGAAACCCTATGGCTACACCTTC. Protein product: CCARPPRTEKPYGYTF.

This clonotype was picked up many times. The chain links TRBV15 to TRBJ2-4, with D possibly called TRBD1 or TRBD2 (5 bases each). The CDR3 totals 14 residues. The germline V and J ends were trimmed by 5 bases and 0 bases, with 8 bases remaining between them. The V gene's germline CDR1 is LNHNV and CDR2 YYDKDF (reference sequence). The CDR3 sequence: CATSPRGAKNIQYF. DNA for the CDR3: TGTGCCACCAGCCCGAGGGGAGCCAAAAACATTCAGTACTTC.

In its sample, this clonotype was seen many times. This chain links TRBV5-1 with TRBJ1-6; D possibly corresponds to TRBD1 (5 bases). V lost 0 bases and J lost 6, with 10 bases in between. Germline V lookup: CDR1 SGHRS, CDR2 YFSETQ. CDR3 length: 15 residues. CDR3 region: CASSLAQGVNSPLHF. The CDR3, as DNA: TGCGCCAGCAGCTTGGCCCAGGGAGTTAATTCACCCCTCCACTTT.

This clonotype has at least ten counts. CDR3 in amino acids: CASSLDGVLGQGNEQYF. The CDR3 bases are TGTGCCAGCAGCTTAGATGGGGTCCTGGGACAGGGGAACGAGCAGTACTTC. This chain joins TRBV11-2 and TRBJ2-7, with 10 bases lining up with TRBD1. Trimming at V came to 0 bases and at J to 5 bases, leaving 10 bases not matched to a gene. Germline CDR1 SGHAT, CDR2 FQNNGV. This CDR3 has 17 residues. Drawing the rest from reference TRBV11-2 and TRBJ2-7, the complete variable domain is EAGVAQSPRYKIIEKRQSVAFWCNPISGHATLYWYQQILGQGPKLLIQFQNNGVVDDSQLPKDRFSAERLKGVDSTLKIQPAKLEDSAVYLCASSLDGVLGQGNEQYFGPGTRLTVT.

Ten or more counts support this clonotype. V and J are TRBV20-1 and TRBJ2-1; TRBD1 might be the D (6 bases). V gave up 4 bases and J gave up 5 bases, with 12 bases separating them. Germline CDR1 DFQATT, CDR2 SNEGSKA (reference sequence). There are 13 residues in the CDR3. For the CDR3, the DNA is TGCAGTGCTACCGACAGGCCTAACAATGAGCAGTTCTTC. It encodes CSATDRPNNEQFF.